Each of the 10 T cell receptor beta chains below was sequenced from the same sample in a study of blood T cell repertoires in COVID-19. Only in-frame clones appear in the TCRdb table, and some are missing; sequencing was by immunoSEQ multiplex PCR. This sample has tens of thousands of clones, with 69% found just once. Sequences were obtained from peripheral blood. The receptors originated from a man at least 80 years old with acute or convalescent COVID-19.

This clone appeared a few times. The chain carries TRBV2 and TRBJ1-2; the match to TRBD1 covers 7 bases. The CDR3 has 14 residues. Unmatched junction bases numbered 10, after V lost 6 bases and J lost 6 bases. The germline V gene has CDR1 SNHLY and CDR2 FYNNEI. The CDR3 DNA follows: TGTGCCAGCAGGATACAGGGGTTGACGGATGGCTACACCTTC. Translated: CASRIQGLTDGYTF.

V gene TRBV27 combines with J gene TRBJ2-2; weak D call: TRBD2 (6 bases). The CDR3 loop spans 15 amino acids. Germline V lookup: CDR1 MNHEY, CDR2 SMNVEV (reference sequence). V lost 2 bases and J 7 bases, leaving 14 bases between the germline ends. In DNA, the CDR3 is TGTGCCAGCAGTTTAAGGTCGGGAGTAGGCGGGGAGCTGTTTTTT. Translating gives CASSLRSGVGGELFF.

The J gene is TRBJ2-1, the V gene TRBV7-2; 14 bases are shared with TRBD2. Germline trimming cut 0 bases from V and 0 bases from J; bases unmatched to any gene: 13. Germline loops: CDR1 SGHTA, CDR2 FQGNSA. This CDR3 has 22 residues. The CDR3 region has the DNA TGTGCCAGCAGCTTAGCCGCCGGACTAGCGGGGGGTGGCCCTAGCTCCTACAATGAGCAGTTCTTC. It is translated as CASSLAAGLAGGGPSSYNEQFF.

This chain uses TRBV14 with TRBJ1-1, with D unresolved. V shed 3 bases and J shed 7 bases, with 6 bases lying between them. Germline CDR1 SGHDN, CDR2 FVKESK. This CDR3 is 11 amino acids long. CDR3 sequence: CASSQRGEAFF. The CDR3 region has the DNA TGTGCCAGCAGCCAGCGTGGTGAAGCTTTCTTT.

This chain's CDR3 is CASSGGRSVGGYTF. DNA of the CDR3: TGTGCCAGCAGCGGGGGCAGGTCGGTAGGTGGCTACACCTTC. The rearrangement uses TRBV5-4 and TRBJ1-2; a possible D gene is TRBD1 (6 bases). The germline V gene encodes CDR1 SGHNT and CDR2 YYREEE (reference sequence). The CDR3 consists of 14 residues. With 4 bases removed from V and 7 bases from J, the gap between germline ends came to 17 bases.

This clone was counted between two and nine times. The rearrangement uses TRBV29-1 and TRBJ1-1, with 7 bases lining up with TRBD1. CDR1 and CDR2 from the germline V gene are SQVTM and ANQGSEA. The CDR3 extends over 10 amino acids. V was pared by 7 bases and J by 11 bases, with 7 bases of the junction left unmatched. The CDR3 DNA reads as TGCAGCGGGTTACAGGGGATGGCTTTCTTT. Translated: CSGLQGMAFF. Variable domain in full (rest from reference TRBV29-1 and TRBJ1-1): SAVISQKPSRDICQRGTSLTIQCQVDSQVTMMFWYRQQPGQSLTLIATANQGSEATYESGFVIDKFPISRPNLTFSTLTVSNMSPEDSSIYLCSGLQGMAFFGQGTRLTVV.

The chain employs TRBV7-8 and TRBJ1-5; perhaps TRBD1 as D (5 bases). The CDR3 runs 17 residues. Germline values: CDR1 SGHVS, CDR2 FQNEAQ. The germline V and J ends were trimmed by 1 base and 0 bases, with 13 bases remaining between them. CDR3 in amino acids: CASSLVWRGDSNQPQHF. The CDR3 bases are TGTGCCAGCAGCTTAGTTTGGAGGGGCGATAGCAATCAGCCCCAGCATTTT.

The gene calls are TRBV18 and TRBJ1-1; TRBD1 agrees at 7 bases. Germline CDR1 and CDR2: KGHSH and LQKENI. The ends lost 3 bases at V and 1 base at J; junction bases unmatched: 5. This CDR3 spans 15 amino acids. The CDR3 loop is CASSPKQGRNTEAFF. The CDR3 DNA is TGTGCCAGCTCACCGAAACAGGGGCGGAACACTGAAGCTTTCTTT. Complete variable domain (other parts from reference TRBV18 and TRBJ1-1): NAGVMQNPRHLVRRRGQEARLRCSPMKGHSHVYWYRQLPEEGLKFMVYLQKENIIDESGMPKERFSAEFPKEGPSILRIQQVVRGDSAAYFCASSPKQGRNTEAFFGQGTRLTVV.

The chain links TRBV18 to TRBJ1-5; 7 nucleotides agree with TRBD1. J was trimmed by 6 bases and V by 4 bases; bases with no gene match: 6. Germline V gene sequence: CDR1 KGHSH, CDR2 LQKENI. The CDR3 sequence is 14 residues long. CDR3: CASSLTGEGQPQHF. The CDR3 DNA sequence: TGTGCCAGCTCACTCACAGGGGAAGGTCAGCCCCAGCATTTT. Drawing the rest from reference TRBV18 and TRBJ1-5, the complete variable domain is NAGVMQNPRHLVRRRGQEARLRCSPMKGHSHVYWYRQLPEEGLKFMVYLQKENIIDESGMPKERFSAEFPKEGPSILRIQQVVRGDSAAYFCASSLTGEGQPQHFGDGTRLSIL.

This clone has a handful of counts. J is TRBJ2-6 and V is TRBV4-3; TRBD2 agrees at 7 bases. V shed 1 base and J 0 bases; nucleotides not matched to a gene: 0. There are 16 residues in the CDR3. Per the germline V gene, CDR1 is LGHNA and CDR2 is YSLEER. The CDR3 bases are TGCGCCAGCAGCCAAGGGGGGGGCTCTGGGGCCAACGTCCTGACTTTC. This codes for CASSQGGGSGANVLTF.